What follows describes a single T cell receptor beta chain. The germline V gene has CDR1 LGHNA and CDR2 YNFKEQ. The CDR3 is made up of 18 amino acids. V was clipped by 1 base and J by 4 bases; unmatched bases: 10. This entry comes from a study of blood T cells in healthy people across ages. Combining a sample-barcoded 5' primer with a J-beta primer mix, a second PCR ran for roughly 7 to 12 cycles. TCRdb re-derived calls from the 5' RACE reads in MiXCR, one entry per CDR3 protein. The data contain about 680,000 distinct CDR3 sequences, about half of them seen just once; the ten biggest clones take up roughly 31%.

The chain uses TRBV4-2 and TRBJ2-1, with 10 bases identical to TRBD2. Material for sequencing was blood. This TCR derives from a woman in her fifties or sixties in good health. CDR3 region: CASSQGLLSGRAYNEQFF. The CDR3 nucleotides read TGTGCCAGCAGCCAAGGCTTACTGAGCGGGAGGGCATACAATGAGCAGTTCTTC.